This TCR beta chain was identified in a study of shared clonotypes between healthy human individuals. Study results and limitations: The authors sampled blood alone, and tissue repertoires likely differ.

To note about this clone: Its specificity is unknown.

Each subset's genomic DNA was split evenly across several immunoSEQ plates. This table comes from immunoSEQ multiplex PCR, and its TCRdb copy is limited to in-frame clones, with some not included. Of about 1 million clones listed, about 80% are singletons. The sequence derives from a man between 18 and 35 years old in good health. Some clones in this sample may be carry-over from other donors' samples. Sequencing used memory CD4+ T cells from PBMCs. Subset here: CD45RA-negative fraction.

CDR3: CASSALGGDYGYTF. The DNA of the CDR3 is TGTGCCAGCAGCGCACTCGGGGGGGACTATGGCTACACCTTC. V and J are TRBV7-2 and TRBJ1-2, with D perhaps matching TRBD1 (5 bases). Between the trimmed V and J ends, which lost 5 bases and 3 bases, there was a span of 13 bases. Germline V gene lookup returns CDR1 SGHTA and CDR2 FQGNSA. This CDR3 is 14 amino acids long.